The sequence of this T cell receptor (beta chain) was determined in a study of blood T cells in healthy people across ages. Across the whole study: About one barcoded beta molecule per two T cells was captured by template switching.

Study results and caveats: Expanded clonotype shifts may have been confounded, as the donors had an unknown CMV status. The study could not conclusively compare naive and antigen-experienced cells, given its unsorted PBMCs. The study found more naive CD4+ cells and higher diversity in long-lived than aged donors.

Comment on this clonotype: No antigen is known for it. The CDR3 does not end in the conserved phenylalanine or tryptophan, so this is likely a read error.

Through a sample-barcoded 5' primer and a J-beta primer mix, a second PCR was run for about 6 to 12 cycles. TCRdb redid the calling of the 5' RACE reads with MiXCR, one entry per CDR3 protein. This table holds 650,000 to 700,000 distinct CDR3 sequences, around 52% found once. The sample was blood. The TCR comes from a woman older than 75 in good health.

Here the CDR3 DNA reads TGTGCCAGCAGTTCCGGACAGGGAACAGATACGCAGTATTCT. Its protein is CASSSGQGTDTQYS. The rearrangement links TRBV12-3 or TRBV12-4 to TRBJ2-3, with 8 nucleotides matching TRBD1. Unmatched junction bases numbered 3, after V lost 4 bases and J lost 3 bases. This CDR3 comprises 14 residues.